What follows is one T cell receptor (beta chain) and its context. Its antigen is not identified. This sample is drawn from a study of shared clonotypes between healthy human individuals. V was pared by 4 bases and J by 0 bases, with 7 bases between. The CDR3 has 14 amino acids. Looked up from germline, CDR1 is SGHVS and CDR2 is FQNEAQ. The study, taken as a whole, reports: Although depth was large, rarefaction showed that sequencing of the sorted subsets was incomplete. Clonotypes which were not shared had lower generation probabilities than clonotypes that all four donors shared.

CD8 cells classed as naive were CD45RO-negative and positively selected for CCR7, excluding terminally differentiated effector memory CD45RA+ cells. Evenly divided among several immunoSEQ plates was the genomic DNA of each subset. Using immunoSEQ multiplex PCR, the repertoire was profiled, and TCRdb retains in-frame clones only, with some absent. The repertoire has about 2.1 million clones, roughly 91% of them found once; the top ten carry more than 1.5%. Input material: naive CD8+ T cells from PBMCs. The genes are TRBV7-8 and TRBJ1-3; unclear D gene. The receptor was derived from a man aged 18 to 35 in good health. Some clones in this sample may be carry-over from other donors' samples. CDR3: CASSSSLSGNTIYF. The CDR3 bases are TGTGCCAGCAGCTCCTCGCTCTCTGGAAACACCATATATTTT. Using reference TRBV7-8 and TRBJ1-3 for the parts outside the CDR3, the full variable domain is GAGVSQSPRYKVAKRGQDVALRCDPISGHVSLFWYQQALGQGPEFLTYFQNEAQLDKSGLPSDRFFAERPEGSVSTLKIQRTQQEDSAVYLCASSSSLSGNTIYFGEGSWLTVV.